This TCR beta chain was captured by sequencing in a study of T cells after yellow fever vaccination. Study-level background: SMART-Seq v4 Ultra Low Input prepared libraries from low-cell fractions. Broader study findings: Contamination by abundant bulk-population clonotypes could be present in FACS-sorted repertoires. After the booster, approximately 96% of CD4 and just over 85% of CD8 primary-response clones were re-detected.

This clonotype was seen ten or more times. As yet, its antigen is unknown. Template-switching 5'RACE yielded the TCR cDNA; a universal primer site and UMIs were added in the process. MiXCR was run by TCRdb on the 5' RACE reads, yielding one entry per CDR3 protein. The data contain 310,000 or so distinct CDR3 sequences, around 4% of them seen just once; the ten biggest clones take up around a quarter. The germline V gene encodes CDR1 SGHRS and CDR2 YFSETQ. CDR3 length: 13 amino acids. V lost 0 bases to trimming and J lost 4 bases, with 7 bases between them. This receptor was taken from a man between 18 and 29 years old who received the YFV17D yellow fever vaccine. The sequences come from PBMCs, collected on the day of the yellow fever booster vaccination. This chain links TRBV5-1 with TRBJ2-5, with D possibly TRBD2 on 5 matching bases. CDR3 residues: CASSLEGAETQYF. CDR3 in DNA: TGCGCCAGCAGCTTGGAGGGAGCAGAGACCCAGTACTTC.